These 31 T cell receptor beta chains originate from one sample sequenced in a study of CD4+ T cells in melanoma. TCRdb's table, derived via immunoSEQ multiplex PCR, lists solely in-frame clones and lacks some. The sample carries some 21,000 clones, about four fifths recorded once. What was sequenced was cells from a culture (not recorded whether cultured in vitro). The receptors stem from a human donor with melanoma.

This chain links TRBV6-8 with TRBJ2-3, with 8 nucleotides matching TRBD2. Germline loops: CDR1 MNHGY, CDR2 SAAAGT. The ends lost 9 bases at V and 2 bases at J; junction bases unmatched: 10. The CDR3 has 15 amino acids. Here the CDR3 reads CARLPGGLFTDTQYF. CDR3 sequence (DNA): TGTGCCAGGTTGCCGGGGGGGCTATTCACAGATACGCAGTATTTT.

The chain has TRBV9 and TRBJ2-1; tentatively, D is TRBD1 or TRBD2 (5 bases each). This CDR3 is built from 15 residues. Germline V CDR1 and CDR2: SGDLS, YYNGEE. V was cut by 7 bases and J by 9 bases, with 23 bases left in between. The CDR3 spells CASSLRAQLRGEQFF. CDR3 coding DNA: TGTGCCAGCTCTCTAAGGGCTCAGCTGAGGGGTGAGCAGTTCTTC.

The genes are TRBV6-1 and TRBJ1-2; D is uncertain. This CDR3 spans 14 amino acids. CDR1 is MNHNS, CDR2 SASEGT, per germline. Trimming pared 4 bases from V and 0 bases from J, leaving 9 bases between. CDR3 region: CASSGRISNYGYTF. In nucleotides, the CDR3 is TGTGCCAGCAGTGGGAGAATTTCTAACTATGGCTACACCTTC.

The chain links TRBV6-5 to TRBJ2-1, with 8 bases that match TRBD2. In germline, CDR1 is MNHEY, CDR2 SVGAGI. This CDR3 is 14 amino acids long. V lost 7 bases to trimming and J lost 6 bases; unmatched junction nucleotides: 8. The CDR3 DNA reads TGTGCCAGCAATAAGGAGCGGGGGCGCAATGAGCAGTTCTTC. Amino acid sequence: CASNKERGRNEQFF.

The J gene is TRBJ1-1, the V gene TRBV4-1, with D perhaps matching TRBD1 (6 bases). V lost 4 bases, J lost 3 bases, and 12 bases lay in between. The length of the CDR3 is 14 residues. Germline values: CDR1 MGHRA, CDR2 YSYEKL. The CDR3, as DNA: TGCGCCAGCAGCCCGAAACAGGGACACACTGAAGCTTTCTTT. This translates into CASSPKQGHTEAFF.

The V call is TRBV10-3, the J call TRBJ2-7, with 8 positions matching TRBD1. The germline CDR1 and CDR2 sequences are ENHRY and SYGVKD. This CDR3 spans 15 amino acids. J gave up 2 bases and V 5 bases, and 8 bases lay outside the gene matches. CDR3 amino acids: CAISRGQGITYEQYF. Written as DNA, the CDR3 is TGTGCCATCAGTAGAGGACAGGGTATCACCTACGAGCAGTACTTC.

This chain links TRBV11-2 with TRBJ2-7; the D is unclear. Per the germline V gene, CDR1 is SGHAT and CDR2 is FQNNGV. Trimming cost V 4 bases and J 4 bases, with 26 bases left between them. CDR3 size: 18 residues. The CDR3 DNA reads TGTGCCAGCAGCTCCCGATCCGACCCTTTTTCCTCTCTTTACGAGCAGTACTTC. Amino acid sequence: CASSSRSDPFSSLYEQYF. Using reference TRBV11-2 and TRBJ2-7 for the parts outside the CDR3, the full variable domain is EAGVAQSPRYKIIEKRQSVAFWCNPISGHATLYWYQQILGQGPKLLIQFQNNGVVDDSQLPKDRFSAERLKGVDSTLKIQPAKLEDSAVYLCASSSRSDPFSSLYEQYFGPGTRLTVT.

This clone has just one count. The J gene is TRBJ1-2, the V gene TRBV29-1; tentatively, D is TRBD1 (6 bases). In germline, CDR1 is SQVTM, CDR2 ANQGSEA. V dropped 7 bases and J dropped 4 bases, with 16 bases sitting between them. CDR3 length: 13 residues. For the CDR3, the DNA is TGCAGCGCCGGATCCAGGGGACCCTATGGCTACACCTTC. This gives the protein CSAGSRGPYGYTF.

The chain links TRBV5-5 to TRBJ2-5; D is unclear. Trimming stripped 2 bases from V and 13 bases from J, with 15 bases between. Per germline, CDR1 SGHKS and CDR2 YYEKEE (reference sequence). CDR3 length: 12 amino acids. The CDR3 DNA reads TGTGCCAGCAGCTTTGGGATATCTTCTCTGTACTTC. Encoded protein: CASSFGISSLYF.

The chain combines TRBV15 with TRBJ2-1; TRBD2 agrees at 7 bases. This CDR3 has 13 amino acids. The germline CDR1 and CDR2 sequences are LNHNV and YYDKDF (reference sequence). The trim removed 6 bases at V and 3 bases at J, leaving 2 bases unmatched. The CDR3 region is CATRGGSYNEQFF. The CDR3 bases are TGTGCCACCAGGGGGGGGAGCTACAATGAGCAGTTCTTC.

V and J are TRBV5-1 and TRBJ1-5; D is undetermined. This CDR3 is 13 amino acids long. The germline CDR1 and CDR2 sequences are SGHRS and YFSETQ. Trimming took 0 bases from V and 4 from J, leaving 5 bases between them. The DNA of the CDR3 is TGCGCCAGCAGCTTGGAATTGAATCAGCCCCAGCATTTT. Its translation: CASSLELNQPQHF.

The chain joins TRBV10-3 to TRBJ1-2, with 9 bases aligning to TRBD1. This CDR3 is built from 16 residues. Germline V gives CDR1 ENHRY, CDR2 SYGVKD. Trimming cost V 5 bases and J 2 bases; bases outside gene matches: 9. The CDR3 loop is CAISTGQGPSNYGYTF. Written as DNA, the CDR3 is TGTGCCATCAGTACCGGACAGGGGCCGTCGAACTATGGCTACACCTTC.

The chain uses TRBV5-1 and TRBJ1-2, with TRBD1 identical over 10 bases. Germline lookup yields CDR1 SGHRS and CDR2 YFSETQ. Germline trimming cut 4 bases from V and 6 bases from J; bases unmatched to any gene: 12. CDR3 length equals 16 residues. Here the CDR3 DNA reads TGCGCCAGCAGCGCCTTAGTAACCGGGACAGGGGATGGCTACACCTTC. Its translation: CASSALVTGTGDGYTF.

The chain joins TRBV5-1 to TRBJ2-7; 7 nucleotides line up with TRBD2. CDR1 and CDR2 (germline): SGHRS, YFSETQ. The CDR3 runs to 14 residues. The V and J ends lost 4 bases and 1 base, in that order; junction bases with no gene match: 5. The CDR3 DNA reads TGCGCCAGCAGCCCCCGGGGGGAGTCCTACGAGCAGTACTTC. It is translated as CASSPRGESYEQYF.

The chain has TRBV7-9 and TRBJ2-2; 12 bases are shared with TRBD2. Losses at the gene ends were 5 bases for V and 3 bases for J; bases not matched to a gene: 10. Germline lookup yields CDR1 SEHNR and CDR2 FQNEAQ (reference sequence). This CDR3 is built from 18 residues. The CDR3: CASSKTLAGGPDTGELFF. CDR3 nucleotide sequence: TGTGCCAGCAGCAAGACCCTAGCGGGGGGGCCGGACACCGGGGAGCTGTTTTTT.

Details on this clone: At one end, the junction sequence differs from germline, possibly due to a read error. This chain uses TRBV28 with TRBJ2-6, with D perhaps TRBD1 (7 bases). From germline, CDR1 is MDHEN and CDR2 SYDVKM. CDR3 size: 13 residues. CDR3 protein: CASSSQGGNVLTF. The CDR3 DNA reads as TGTGCCAGCAGTAGTCAGGGGGGCAACGTCCTGACTTTC. The complete variable domain, with remaining parts taken from reference TRBV28 and TRBJ2-6, reads DVKVTQSSRYLVKRTGEKVFLECVQDMDHENMFWYRQDPGLGLRLIYFSYDVKMKEKGDIPEGYSVSREKKERFSLILESASTNQTSMYLCASSSQGGNVLTFGAGSRLTVL.

J is TRBJ2-1 and V is TRBV18; D might be TRBD1 (6 bases). The germline V and J ends were trimmed by 2 bases and 5 bases, with 7 bases remaining between them. The CDR3 contains 13 residues. The germline V gene has CDR1 KGHSH and CDR2 LQKENI. Here the CDR3 reads CASSPGGHNEQFF. CDR3 DNA: TGTGCCAGCTCACCAGGGGGCCACAATGAGCAGTTCTTC.

V and J are TRBV19 and TRBJ1-5, with 9 bases aligning to TRBD1. The V gene's germline CDR1 is LNHDA and CDR2 SQIVND (reference sequence). This CDR3 has 14 amino acids. With 8 bases clipped from V and 9 bases from J, the junction kept 11 bases outside the gene matches. In nucleotides, the CDR3 is TGTGCCAGTCAAAGGGACAGGGCCGCCTCGCCCCAGCATTTT. Translation: CASQRDRAASPQHF.

This chain links TRBV30 with TRBJ1-4; D may be TRBD1 (5 bases). Trimming pared 0 bases from V and 10 bases from J, leaving 15 bases between. This CDR3 has 14 amino acids. Germline CDR1 GTSNPN, CDR2 SVGIG (reference sequence). CDR3 amino acids: CAWSVRGVVGKLFF. Here the CDR3 DNA reads TGTGCCTGGAGTGTAAGAGGGGTCGTTGGAAAACTGTTTTTT.

The chain couples TRBV11-2 to TRBJ2-1; 7 nucleotides agree with TRBD1. CDR3 length: 12 amino acids. Trimming took 3 bases from V and 7 from J; bases not matched to a gene: 0. In germline, CDR1 is SGHAT, CDR2 FQNNGV. The CDR3 protein is CASSFRGNEQFF. The CDR3 nucleotides are TGTGCCAGCAGCTTCAGGGGGAATGAGCAGTTCTTC. Combining the CDR3 with reference TRBV11-2 and TRBJ2-1 gives the whole variable domain EAGVAQSPRYKIIEKRQSVAFWCNPISGHATLYWYQQILGQGPKLLIQFQNNGVVDDSQLPKDRFSAERLKGVDSTLKIQPAKLEDSAVYLCASSFRGNEQFFGPGTRLTVL.

This chain connects TRBV7-3 to TRBJ2-3; the D is unclear. The CDR3 has 15 amino acids. V lost 2 bases to trimming and J lost 4 bases, with 13 bases between them. The germline V gene has CDR1 SGHTA and CDR2 FQGTGA. The CDR3 loop reads CASSLVGRGPDTQYF. CDR3 DNA: TGTGCCAGCAGCTTAGTAGGAAGAGGTCCAGATACGCAGTATTTT. Combining the CDR3 with reference TRBV7-3 and TRBJ2-3 gives the whole variable domain GAGVSQTPSNKVTEKGKYVELRCDPISGHTALYWYRQSLGQGPEFLIYFQGTGAADDSGLPNDRFFAVRPEGSVSTLKIQRTERGDSAVYLCASSLVGRGPDTQYFGPGTRLTVL.

The chain links TRBV5-1 to TRBJ1-1; D not certain. Germline assignment: CDR1 SGHRS and CDR2 YFSETQ. Deletions cut 3 bases from V and 0 bases from J, with 15 bases between. The CDR3 contains 16 residues. CDR3 in amino acids: CASSSGNPSVNTEAFF. The CDR3 nucleotides are TGCGCCAGCAGCTCCGGGAACCCCTCGGTGAACACTGAAGCTTTCTTT.

The chain has TRBV5-5 and TRBJ1-6; 8 bases fit TRBD1. V lost 4 bases and J lost 12; bases outside the gene matches: 6. This CDR3 spans 13 amino acids. CDR1 is SGHKS, CDR2 YYEKEE, per germline (reference sequence). CDR3 protein: CASSTDRVVPLHF. CDR3 DNA sequence: TGTGCCAGCAGCACGGACAGGGTTGTACCCCTCCACTTT.

The chain couples TRBV5-1 to TRBJ1-2; D remains ambiguous. The length of the CDR3 is 13 residues. Trimming removed 2 bases at V and 5 bases at J, with 10 bases between. Looked up from germline, CDR1 is SGHRS and CDR2 is YFSETQ. The CDR3 DNA sequence: TGCGCCAGCAGCTTCGGGAGTCCTTATGGCTACACCTTC. It encodes CASSFGSPYGYTF.

This clone has a handful of counts. This chain links TRBV5-5 with TRBJ1-2; TRBD1 is a possible D gene (5 bases). This CDR3 spans 12 amino acids. With 4 bases removed from V and 4 bases from J, the gap between germline ends came to 8 bases. In germline, CDR1 is SGHKS, CDR2 YYEKEE (reference sequence). CDR3 sequence: CASSAGFYGYTF. The CDR3 DNA sequence: TGTGCCAGCAGCGCAGGGTTCTATGGCTACACCTTC.

The CDR3 DNA reads as TGTGCCAGCAAGCCTAGCGGGGCTGATACGCAGTATTTT. This translates into CASKPSGADTQYF. This chain uses TRBV9 with TRBJ2-3, with 9 bases lining up with TRBD2. This CDR3 has 13 amino acids. V was pared by 6 bases and J by 6 bases, with 5 bases of the junction left unmatched. Germline V CDR1 and CDR2: SGDLS, YYNGEE.

The chain recombines TRBV7-9 with TRBJ2-2; no definite D call. Germline V CDR1 and CDR2: SEHNR, FQNEAQ (reference sequence). Trimming took 0 bases from V and 10 from J, leaving 6 bases between them. The CDR3 has 12 amino acids. CDR3 region: CASSLARAELFF. CDR3 coding DNA: TGTGCCAGCAGCTTAGCGCGAGCGGAGCTGTTTTTT.

This chain links TRBV10-3 with TRBJ1-1; D unresolved. The germline V and J ends were trimmed by 11 bases and 1 base, with 23 bases remaining between them. The CDR3 is 16 residues long. Germline V gene data show CDR1 as ENHRY and CDR2 as SYGVKD. CDR3 residues: CASLRGSGKRNTEAFF. The CDR3 region has the DNA TGTGCCTCTCTGCGAGGCTCGGGGAAGCGGAACACTGAAGCTTTCTTT.

The chain uses TRBV5-6 and TRBJ1-2, with D uncertain. The CDR3 sequence is 12 residues long. From germline, CDR1 is SGHDT and CDR2 YYEEEE. The V gene lost 0 bases and the J gene lost 8 bases, with 8 bases spanning the gap. CDR3 DNA: TGTGCCAGCAGCTTGGAGGTGAACGGCTACACCTTC. Translating gives CASSLEVNGYTF. The variable domain in full, with the rest retrieved from reference TRBV5-6 and TRBJ1-2, is DAGVTQSPTHLIKTRGQQVTLRCSPKSGHDTVSWYQQALGQGPQFIFQYYEEEERQRGNFPDRFSGHQFPNYSSELNVNALLLGDSALYLCASSLEVNGYTFGSGTRLTVV.

The chain combines TRBV10-3 with TRBJ1-3; D may be TRBD1 (5 bases). Trimming cost V 3 bases and J 7 bases, with 19 bases left between them. The germline gives CDR1 ENHRY, CDR2 SYGVKD. CDR3 length: 16 residues. The CDR3 reads CAISDPRPRGRNTIYF. For the CDR3, the DNA is TGTGCCATCAGTGACCCTAGACCCCGGGGGAGGAACACCATATATTTT.

This rearrangement joins TRBV27 to TRBJ2-1; the match to TRBD2 covers 13 bases. Per germline, CDR1 MNHEY and CDR2 SMNVEV (reference sequence). The CDR3 loop spans 17 amino acids. After removal of 4 bases from V and 5 bases from J, the junction contained 8 bases not matched to a gene. The CDR3 bases are TGTGCCAGCAGTTCATATTGGACTAGCGGGGGCCACAATGAGCAGTTCTTC. This translates into CASSSYWTSGGHNEQFF.